The clone carrying this T cell receptor beta chain was counted at least ten times. What it binds is not known. Sequencing ends 3 residues short of the CDR3 end; the germline J gene provides the rest. This CDR3 is 14 amino acids long. Germline CDR1 MGHRA, CDR2 YSYEKL. V gave up 4 bases and J gave up 8 bases; unmatched junction bases: 4. The protocol was immunoSEQ multiplex PCR, while the TCRdb copy is restricted to in-frame clones and leaves out a portion. The sample contains around 32,000 clones, none of them singletons. The data originate from a study of T cell clonality in common variable immunodeficiency. Findings and limits, study-wide: Links between repertoire features and CVID complications were heterogeneity-limited. CVID subjects shared fewer TCRbeta clones than healthy controls did.

This clonotype originated in a person aged 18-70 years in good health. The rearrangement uses TRBV4-1 and TRBJ2-2, with 10 bases fitting TRBD1. The specimen sequenced was peripheral blood mononuclear cells. CDR3 DNA, as far as it was read: TGCGCCAGCAGCCGGTCGGGACAGGGGGGGGAG. This translates into CASSRSGQGGE. The whole CDR3 region reads CASSRSGQGGELFF.